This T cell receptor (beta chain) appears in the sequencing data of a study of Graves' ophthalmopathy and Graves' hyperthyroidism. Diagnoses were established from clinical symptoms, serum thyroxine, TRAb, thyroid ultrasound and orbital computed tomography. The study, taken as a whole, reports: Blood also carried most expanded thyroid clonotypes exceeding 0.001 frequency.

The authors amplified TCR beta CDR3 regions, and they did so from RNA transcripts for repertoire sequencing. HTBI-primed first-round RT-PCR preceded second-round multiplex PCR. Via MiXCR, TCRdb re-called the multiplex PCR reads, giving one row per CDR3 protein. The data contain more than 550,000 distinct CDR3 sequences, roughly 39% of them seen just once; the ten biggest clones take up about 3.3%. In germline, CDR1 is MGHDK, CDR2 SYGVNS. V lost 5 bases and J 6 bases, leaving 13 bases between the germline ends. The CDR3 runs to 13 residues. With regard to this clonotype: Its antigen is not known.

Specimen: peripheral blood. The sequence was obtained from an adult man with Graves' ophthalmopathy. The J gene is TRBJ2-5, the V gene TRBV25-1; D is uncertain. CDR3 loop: CASSFALEKTQYF. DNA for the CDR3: TGTGCCAGCAGTTTTGCTCTGGAGAAGACCCAGTACTTC.